Described below is a single TCR beta chain sequence and its context. This clone showed up many times. Its specific antigen is unknown. The CDR3 end is not reached by the read, which stops 3 residues before it; the germline J gene fills it in. CVID was diagnosed by standard criteria: serum IgG, IgA and/or IgM reduced below normal range, plus specific antibody deficiency. A total of roughly 44 subjects (approximately 15 female and roughly 30 male; age range roughly 9 to 70 years, mean age about 40) were included in the CVID group. Most CVID patients and most healthy controls were of Caucasian heritage. At the time of study participation, every CVID subject had been on replacement immunoglobulin therapy for at least one year. No CVID subject was ill or taking immunomodulatory or immunosuppressive medication when blood was collected. Heparinized peripheral whole blood samples of about 5 to 9 ml were collected from each donor. TCRbeta CDR3 repertoires were sequenced from genomic DNA of adults with common variable immune deficiency (CVID) and healthy adult controls. Diluted blood was density-centrifuged over Hypaque 1077 or Ficoll-Paque to isolate peripheral blood mononuclear cells. Genomic DNA was extracted from unsorted mononuclear cells by Qiagen column purification or by a centrifugation-based method.

This sample was included in a study of T cell clonality in common variable immunodeficiency (dated by TCRdb to between 2015 and 2017). Study-level results and caveats: Fewer deletions and N-nucleotide insertions were reportedly observed in CVID TCRbeta sequences, and highly modified clones with 13 or more V deletions were reportedly absent from CVID TCRbeta sequences. It was noted by the authors that sequencing of the repertoires of T cell subpopulations would be needed to clarify the cause of the increased clonality in CVID. Even though DNA input was the same, control samples had an average of roughly 76,000 unique sequences each, compared with roughly 32,000 in CVID samples. Compared with healthy controls, CVID subjects showed increased TCRbeta clonality (t-test p = 0.018), a feature most characteristic of about a third of subjects. Patient heterogeneity within the CVID cohort put limits on correlating repertoire features with clinical complications. Healthy controls shared more TCRbeta clones with each other than CVID subjects shared among themselves (p < 0.0001).

Trimming accounts for 4 bases at V and 4 bases at J, while the number of junction bases matched to no gene is 9. The CDR1 and CDR2 encoded by the germline V gene are SGHTA and FQGNSA. The CDR3 measures 15 amino acids from cysteine to phenylalanine. Part of the CDR3 DNA is given, 36 bases translated from base 1. For sequencing, equivalent amounts of genomic DNA were input from CVID and control samples. For every sample, a 60 bp segment covering the rearranged TCRbeta CDR3 region was amplified and then sequenced. TCRbeta amplification used the immunoSEQ assay, a bias-corrected multiplex PCR with high-throughput sequencing. As for the original processing: Every unique nucleotide sequence was considered a clone and was annotated with V, D and J genes, copy number and frequency. Sequences were labeled productive if in frame, and non-productive if out of frame or containing stop codons. Clonality was calculated from Shannon's entropy as previously described. The predicted amino acid sequences of productive clones were used to derive the mean CDR3 Kyte-Doolittle hydropathy. Using the R hclust function, scaled V gene usage was clustered hierarchically with Manhattan distance and complete linkage. Sharing of clones by CDR3 amino acid sequence was evaluated by resampling 12 repertoires per group over 100 rounds. The repertoires were searched for about 70 published EBV-specific TCRbeta sequences and almost 250 published CMV-specific TCRbeta sequences. A couple of CVID samples yielding fewer than 10,000 sequences were excluded from analysis, leaving 42 CVID repertoires. TCRdb holds this immuneACCESS table with in-frame rearrangements only. Some clones are missing; in checked studies, unresolved V genes explain under half, and the rest has no known cause. The V and J calls and clone size are taken from that table; D and trimming were inferred from the DNA. The table for this sample lists roughly 25,000 clones, none of them counted only once. Approximately 22% of the sample rests with the top ten.

This clonotype was obtained from a human donor with common variable immunodeficiency. The rearrangement combines TRBV7-2 with TRBJ2-5, with 7 central nucleotides matching TRBD2. Sequencing was performed on peripheral blood mononuclear cells. CDR3 loop: CASSYGAGRGETQYF. The sequenced part of the CDR3 DNA is TGTGCCAGCAGCTACGGCGCAGGGAGGGGAGAGACC. When the CDR3 is completed using the reference TRBV7-2 and TRBJ2-5 genes on either side, the full variable domain is GAGVSQSPSNKVTEKGKDVELRCDPISGHTALYWYRQSLGQGLEFLIYFQGNSAPDKSGLPSDRFSAERTGGSVSTLTIQRTQQEDSAVYLCASSYGAGRGETQYFGPGTRLLVL.